This TCR beta chain was identified in a study of T cell responses to AZD1222 COVID-19 vaccine. Regarding the study as a whole: Baseline serostatus was positive in only a handful of AZD1222 recipients.

About this clone: Its antigen remains unknown.

The table came from immunoSEQ multiplex PCR; TCRdb's copy has only in-frame clones and leaves some out. This sample carries about 68,000 clones, about nine tenths of them seen once, and the ten largest clones take less than 9.5%. Germline V lookup: CDR1 MNHNY, CDR2 SVGAGI (reference sequence). CDR3 length: 13 amino acids. The J segment lost 7 bases and the V segment lost 8 bases, leaving 9 bases of the junction unmatched. The chain has TRBV6-6 and TRBJ1-1; 8 positions agree with TRBD1. Sequenced material: peripheral blood, taken on day 0 of AZD1222 vaccination. This clonotype was sampled from an adult in good health. CDR3 residues: CASRSGQEVEAFF. Written as DNA, the CDR3 is TGTGCCAGCCGCTCGGGACAGGAAGTTGAAGCTTTCTTT.